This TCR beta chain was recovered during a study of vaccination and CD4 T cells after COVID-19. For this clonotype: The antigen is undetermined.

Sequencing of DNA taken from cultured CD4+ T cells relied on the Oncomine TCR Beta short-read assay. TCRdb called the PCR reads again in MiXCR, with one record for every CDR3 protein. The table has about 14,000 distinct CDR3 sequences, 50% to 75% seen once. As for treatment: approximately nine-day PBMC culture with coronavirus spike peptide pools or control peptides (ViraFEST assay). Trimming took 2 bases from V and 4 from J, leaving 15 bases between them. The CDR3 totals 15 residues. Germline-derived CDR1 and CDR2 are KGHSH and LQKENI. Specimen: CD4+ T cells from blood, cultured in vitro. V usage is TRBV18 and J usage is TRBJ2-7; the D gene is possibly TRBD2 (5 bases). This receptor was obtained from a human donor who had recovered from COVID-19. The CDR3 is CASSPNEGEGYEQYF. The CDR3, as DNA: TGTGCCAGCTCACCAAACGAGGGTGAGGGTTACGAGCAGTACTTC. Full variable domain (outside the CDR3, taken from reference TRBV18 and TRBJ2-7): NAGVMQNPRHLVRRRGQEARLRCSPMKGHSHVYWYRQLPEEGLKFMVYLQKENIIDESGMPKERFSAEFPKEGPSILRIQQVVRGDSAAYFCASSPNEGEGYEQYFGPGTRLTVT.